This is a list of T cell receptor beta chains from one sample in a study of cytomegalovirus exposure and HLA in healthy donors. The assay was immunoSEQ multiplex PCR, and TCRdb's table has in-frame clones only and misses some. The sample includes 250,000 to 400,000 clones, nearly 90% seen only once; the top ten take around 0.88%. Sequencing was done on a sample of PBMCs. The receptors stem from a man aged 30 to 45 in good health and CMV-seronegative. Both conserved end residues are part of each CDR3. The order of the fields is clone size, V gene, J gene, D gene, CDR3 DNA, CDR3 protein. D genes are given only for firm matches. Rows give clone size only sometimes, using once, few, many, or a class for an expanded clone.

>few|TRBV7-9|TRBJ2-5|-
TGTGCCAGCACCACGGAGGGCCAAGAGACCCAGTACTTC
CASTTEGQETQYF
>-|TRBV15|TRBJ1-1|TRBD1
TGTGCCACCAGCAGAATTGACAGGGGGAGCACTGAAGCTTTCTTT
CATSRIDRGSTEAFF
>-|TRBV6-1|TRBJ1-4|-
TGTGCCAGCATCCTCATTGGGACAGAAAAACTGTTTTTT
CASILIGTEKLFF
>few|TRBV15|TRBJ2-7|-
TGTGCCACCAGCGGACAGACCTACGAGCAGTACTTC
CATSGQTYEQYF
>-|TRBV9|TRBJ2-5|-
TGTGCCAGCAGCGTAGAGGAGGGGGCCTTTGAGACCCAGTACTTC
CASSVEEGAFETQYF
>-|TRBV7-9|TRBJ2-7|TRBD1
TGTGCCAGCAGCTTGGCCGGGACAGGGCGTTTCTACGAGCAGTACTTC
CASSLAGTGRFYEQYF
>-|TRBV11-2|TRBJ1-3|-
TGTGCCAGCAGCTTAGCGTTTTACGGTTTAAACACCATATATTTT
CASSLAFYGLNTIYF
>many|TRBV6-5|TRBJ1-2|TRBD1
TGTGCCAGCAGTTCCCGACAGGGCCTCCTGGGCTACACCTTC
CASSSRQGLLGYTF
>-|TRBV9|TRBJ1-2|TRBD1
TGTGCCAGCACCCAAAAGGGGGCCTATGGCTACACCTTC
CASTQKGAYGYTF
>-|TRBV6-5|TRBJ1-2|-
TGTGCCAGCAGTTACGTCTTACAGGGTATGGTTGGCTACACCTTC
CASSYVLQGMVGYTF
>-|TRBV29-1|TRBJ2-7|TRBD1
TGCAGCGTGGGACAGCCTGGGTACGAGCAGTACTTC
CSVGQPGYEQYF
>-|TRBV5-4|TRBJ1-1|-
TGTGCCAGCAGCGGCCTGAACACTGAAGCTTTCTTT
CASSGLNTEAFF
>-|TRBV19|TRBJ1-1|TRBD1
TGTGCCAGTAGTATACAGGGGGTTATGAACACTGAAGCTTTCTTT
CASSIQGVMNTEAFF
>-|TRBV5-1|TRBJ2-5|-
TGCGCCACCGGTAGCGCGGCCCAAGAGACCCAGTACTTC
CATGSAAQETQYF
>-|TRBV7-9|TRBJ1-6|TRBD1
TGTGCCAGCAGAGCATCCGGGACAGATAATTCACCCCTCCACTTT
CASRASGTDNSPLHF
>-|TRBV21-1|TRBJ1-2|-
TGTGCCAGCAGCAAAGGGGGCAGTCAGTTAAGAAACTATGGCTACACCTTC
CASSKGGSQLRNYGYTF
>few|TRBV27|TRBJ1-5|TRBD1
TGTGCCAGCAGGCAGGGGGCCCCGAATCAGCCCCAGCATTTT
CASRQGAPNQPQHF
>-|TRBV12-5|TRBJ1-2|TRBD1
TGTGCTAGTGGTTTCGGACAGGGGGGCTATGGCTACACCTTC
CASGFGQGGYGYTF
>-|TRBV5-4|TRBJ2-3|-
TGTGCCAGCAGCCATACGACGGTACTAGGAGTGTCAGATACGCAGTATTTT
CASSHTTVLGVSDTQYF
>-|TRBV6-6|TRBJ2-2|TRBD2
TGTGCCAGCAGTTCCAGCGGGGGAGATACCGGGGAGCTGTTTTTT
CASSSSGGDTGELFF
>few|TRBV10-3|TRBJ1-5|TRBD1
TGTGCCACACAACAGGGGAACGGACAGCCCCAGCATTTT
CATQQGNGQPQHF
>few|TRBV27|TRBJ2-1|-
TGTGCCAGCAGTTTAGATTATGGCGGGGGCTTCTACAATGAGCAGTTCTTC
CASSLDYGGGFYNEQFF
>few|TRBV4-3|TRBJ2-7|-
TGCGCCAGCAGCCAAGAGAGTCTAGGATCCGAGCAGTACTTC
CASSQESLGSEQYF
>-|TRBV10-3|TRBJ1-2|-
TGTGCCATCAGTGAATCGGCCAGGGACAAAGCTAACTATGGCTACACCTTC
CAISESARDKANYGYTF
>-|TRBV4-1|TRBJ1-2|-
TGCGCCAGCAGCCGACTGGGAGGCTTCGGCTATGGCTACACCTTC
CASSRLGGFGYGYTF
>once|TRBV7-2|TRBJ1-2|-
TGTGCCAGCAGCTCCGAGTTCGGTTATGGCTACACCTTC
CASSSEFGYGYTF
>-|TRBV27|TRBJ1-1|TRBD1
TGTGCCGTCGGATTAGGGACAGCTGAAGCTTTCTTT
CAVGLGTAEAFF
>-|TRBV10-3|TRBJ1-3|TRBD1
TGTGCCATCAGTGCGGGACAGGGGGCGTGGGGAAACACCATATATTTT
CAISAGQGAWGNTIYF
>-|TRBV6-6|TRBJ2-7|-
TGTGCCAGCAGTCCCTGGACAGAACTACGAGAGCAGTACTTC
CASSPWTELREQYF
>-|TRBV5-1|TRBJ2-5|-
TGCGCCAGCGGTAGGAGTGCGGAGACCCAGTACTTC
CASGRSAETQYF
>-|TRBV19|TRBJ2-7|TRBD1
TGTGCCAGTCGGGGGCAGGGGGCTTGGGAGCAGTACTTC
CASRGQGAWEQYF
>-|TRBV10-1|TRBJ1-3|TRBD1
TGCGCCAGCAGTGGTAACCGCGGACAGGGCGAAAACACCATATATTTT
CASSGNRGQGENTIYF
>-|TRBV12-5|TRBJ1-1|-
TGTGCTAGTGGTTTAACGACAGACACTGAAGCTTTCTTT
CASGLTTDTEAFF
>-|TRBV2|TRBJ2-6|-
TGTGCCAGCAGTGAGGACATTGGCTCTGGGGCCAACGTCCTGACTTTC
CASSEDIGSGANVLTF
>-|TRBV7-6|TRBJ2-2|TRBD2
TGTGCCAGCAGCTTAAGCGGGGCTGGGGCCGGGGAGCTGTTTTTT
CASSLSGAGAGELFF
>once|TRBV15|TRBJ2-7|TRBD2
TGTGCCACCAGCAGGGGACTAGCGGATTCCTACGAGCAGTACTTC
CATSRGLADSYEQYF
>-|TRBV25-1|TRBJ2-3|TRBD2
TGTGCCAGCAGTGATGGACTAGCGGGGATTACAGATACGCAGTATTTT
CASSDGLAGITDTQYF
>-|TRBV7-9|TRBJ2-3|-
TGTGCCAGCAGCTTAGGGAGTAGCGGATTCACAGATACGCAGTATTTT
CASSLGSSGFTDTQYF
>-|TRBV4-1|TRBJ2-7|-
TGCGCCAGCAGCCAAGAAACAGGGATCTCCTACGAGCAGTACTTC
CASSQETGISYEQYF
>-|TRBV27|TRBJ2-3|TRBD1
TGTGCCAGCAGCCCCGGACAGGGGATCGGAACCACAGATACGCAGTATTTT
CASSPGQGIGTTDTQYF
>-|TRBV4-1|TRBJ1-2|TRBD1
TGCGCCAGCAGCCAAATGCAGACAGGGCGTGGGGGGAACTATGGCTACACCTTC
CASSQMQTGRGGNYGYTF
>-|TRBV4-1|TRBJ2-3|-
TGCGCCAGCAGCCAAGTAGGGCGACCGGGGGATACGCAGTATTTT
CASSQVGRPGDTQYF
>-|TRBV7-2|TRBJ1-1|-
TGTGCCAGCACTTGGCAGGGTACCATAGCTGAAGCTTTCTTT
CASTWQGTIAEAFF
>-|TRBV7-9|TRBJ2-1|-
TGTGCCAGCAGCCTCGGTGGGAGCGGTTACAATGAGCAGTTCTTC
CASSLGGSGYNEQFF
>-|TRBV5-5|TRBJ2-6|TRBD1
TGTGCCAGCAGCAACCGACAGGGAGTTGTCCTGACTTTC
CASSNRQGVVLTF
>-|TRBV11-3|TRBJ2-7|TRBD1
TGTGCCAGCAGCGAGGCAGGGGGCGGGTACGAGCAGTACTTC
CASSEAGGGYEQYF
>-|TRBV5-6|TRBJ1-1|-
TGTGCCAGCAGCGTTGGTGGAGGCACTGAAGCTTTCTTT
CASSVGGGTEAFF
>-|TRBV2|TRBJ1-4|TRBD1
TGTGCCAGCACTCTGCAGGGGGCTGTGACTAATGAAAAACTGTTTTTT
CASTLQGAVTNEKLFF
>-|TRBV7-9|TRBJ2-1|TRBD2
TGTGCCAGCAGCTTACTAGCGGGGGGGGACAATGAGCAGTTCTTC
CASSLLAGGDNEQFF
>-|TRBV5-1|TRBJ2-7|TRBD2
TGCGCCAGCAGCTTGTCAGCGGGGGACTACGAGCAGTACTTC
CASSLSAGDYEQYF
>-|TRBV6-5|TRBJ1-2|-
TGTGCCAGCAGTTTCGACAGGAAAGCTAACTATGGCTACACCTTC
CASSFDRKANYGYTF
>-|TRBV14|TRBJ1-2|TRBD1
TGTGCCAGCAGCCCTCTATCTACAGGGGGCCATGGCTACACCTTC
CASSPLSTGGHGYTF
>-|TRBV5-1|TRBJ2-7|TRBD1
TGCGCCAGCAGCTTTGGGACAGGGGTCTACGAGCAGTACTTC
CASSFGTGVYEQYF
>-|TRBV14|TRBJ1-4|TRBD1
TGTGCCAGCAGCCATAGGACAGGGACCACTAATGAAAAACTGTTTTTT
CASSHRTGTTNEKLFF
>-|TRBV19|TRBJ1-5|-
TGTGCCAGTAGTGACGGGAATCAGCCCCAGCATTTT
CASSDGNQPQHF
>-|TRBV7-8|TRBJ2-7|-
TGTGCCAGCAGCTTAGAGGCCCCTATGGGCAGATCCTCCTACGAGCAGTACTTC
CASSLEAPMGRSSYEQYF
>-|TRBV19|TRBJ1-5|-
TGTGCCAGTAGTAATACCGGACAGTTTCCCGCCCAGCATTTT
CASSNTGQFPAQHF